Following are 20 T cell receptor beta chains from one sample sequenced in a study of Ad26.COV2.S vaccination and SARS-CoV-2 variants. Assay: immunoSEQ multiplex PCR; the TCRdb copy retains only in-frame clones and omits some. The repertoire holds 300,000 to 350,000 clones, with around 81% as singletons. Treatment of the sample: around 19 received Ad26.COV2.S at low or high dose, single or two shots; several received placebo; per-sample allocation not given. Material that was analyzed had been drawn on day 63 after the first vaccine or placebo injection. Specimen: peripheral blood, collected in a trial of Ad26.COV2.S vaccine versus placebo. The receptors come from a person aged 18-60 years who received the Ad26.COV2.S COVID-19 vaccine or a placebo.

V usage is TRBV5-1 and J usage is TRBJ1-2; 9 nucleotides line up with TRBD1. The CDR3 has 14 amino acids. Germline CDR1 SGHRS, CDR2 YFSETQ. The V and J ends lost 4 bases and 7 bases, in that order; junction bases with no gene match: 8. This chain's CDR3 is CASSGSTGGVGYTF. For the CDR3, the DNA is TGCGCCAGCAGCGGCTCAACAGGGGGCGTTGGCTACACCTTC.

The chain couples TRBV9 to TRBJ2-7; 10 positions agree with TRBD1. The CDR3 spans 15 residues. Looked up from germline, CDR1 is SGDLS and CDR2 is YYNGEE. Trimming at V came to 0 bases and at J to 5 bases, leaving 5 bases not matched to a gene. CDR3 nucleotides: TGTGCCAGCAGCGTAGCGGGACAGGGGTACCACGAGCAGTACTTC. It translates to CASSVAGQGYHEQYF.

The chain uses TRBV6-1 and TRBJ1-2; 7 bases are shared with TRBD1. CDR1 is MNHNS, CDR2 SASEGT, per germline. CDR3 length equals 13 residues. V lost 3 bases, J lost 5 bases, and 3 bases stayed unmatched. The CDR3 sequence is CASSEYRGYGYTF. CDR3 sequence (DNA): TGTGCCAGCAGTGAGTACAGGGGTTATGGCTACACCTTC.

J is TRBJ2-2 and V is TRBV6-4; D is unresolved. Per germline, CDR1 MRHNA and CDR2 SNTAGT. This CDR3 contains 15 residues. V was cut by 5 bases and J by 3 bases, with 13 bases left in between. CDR3 DNA sequence: TGTGCCAGCAGTATATCGGCAGGTTACACCGGGGAGCTGTTTTTT. Translated: CASSISAGYTGELFF.

V and J are TRBV6-6 and TRBJ1-1; 7 nucleotides align to TRBD1. Trimming took 7 bases from V and 2 from J; bases not matched to a gene: 10. From germline, CDR1 is MNHNY and CDR2 SVGAGI (reference sequence). The CDR3 consists of 15 residues. In nucleotides, the CDR3 is TGTGCCAGCACTCCCTCGGGACAGCCAAACACTGAAGCTTTCTTT. The encoded protein is CASTPSGQPNTEAFF.

The V and J genes are TRBV15 and TRBJ1-5; D is unclear. Germline CDR1 is LNHNV and CDR2 is YYDKDF (reference sequence). The CDR3 extends over 18 amino acids. The germline V and J ends were trimmed by 0 bases and 1 base, with 16 bases remaining between them. The CDR3 protein is CATSRDLAVSGSNQPQHF. DNA for the CDR3: TGTGCCACCAGCAGAGATTTGGCTGTAAGTGGGAGCAATCAGCCCCAGCATTTT.

J is TRBJ2-2 and V is TRBV3-1 (or the pseudogene TRBV3-2), with TRBD2 matching 9 bases. J gave up 7 bases and V 4 bases, and 7 bases lay outside the gene matches. The germline CDR1 and CDR2 sequences are LGHDT and YNNKEL (reference sequence). This CDR3 comprises 15 residues. The CDR3 loop is CASSPSGGQHGELFF. The DNA of the CDR3 is TGTGCCAGCAGCCCCAGCGGGGGGCAACACGGGGAGCTGTTTTTT.

A note on this clone: A junction boundary mismatches the germline segment, possibly from a read error. The rearrangement joins TRBV2 to TRBJ2-7; TRBD2 aligns across 12 bases. The CDR3 covers 15 residues. CDR1 and CDR2 (germline): SNHLY, FYNNEI. The CDR3 DNA reads as TGTGCCAGCAGTGCCTTACCGGGACTAGCGGGTGGAAGCCCTTTC. Amino acids: CASSALPGLAGGSPF.

This chain joins TRBV5-1 and TRBJ1-1; maybe TRBD1 (5 bases). The CDR3 length is 15 residues. Trimming removed 1 base from V and 1 base from J, with 11 bases in between. Germline loops: CDR1 SGHRS, CDR2 YFSETQ. The CDR3 nucleotides read TGCGCCAGCAGCTTGACCCCGGGGACGAACACTGAAGCTTTCTTT. It specifies CASSLTPGTNTEAFF.

The chain uses TRBV2 and TRBJ1-1; 7 bases are shared with TRBD1. J lost 4 bases, V lost 7 bases, and 9 bases had no gene match. The germline gives CDR1 SNHLY, CDR2 FYNNEI. This CDR3 has 14 amino acids. DNA for the CDR3: TGTGCCAGCAATCACCCCAGGGGGAGCACTGAAGCTTTCTTT. It yields the protein CASNHPRGSTEAFF.

This clone was recorded once. The V gene is TRBV18, the J gene TRBJ2-7; TRBD2 might be the D (5 bases). The length of the CDR3 is 13 residues. The germline V gene encodes CDR1 KGHSH and CDR2 LQKENI. V shed 4 bases and J shed 3 bases, with 10 bases lying between them. Here the CDR3 DNA reads TGTGCCAGCTCACTAGACTACAGCTACGAGCAGTACTTC. This codes for CASSLDYSYEQYF.

This clone occurred once. The chain has TRBV9 and TRBJ1-3; 8 nucleotides line up with TRBD1. CDR3 length equals 16 residues. Germline CDR1 reads SGDLS; CDR2 reads YYNGEE. Trimming removed 3 bases from V and 0 bases from J; junction bases left unmatched: 5. The DNA of the CDR3 is TGTGCCAGCAGCGAAGGACAGGGCGGCTCTGGAAACACCATATATTTT. Residues: CASSEGQGGSGNTIYF.

The rearrangement uses TRBV6-6 and TRBJ1-6; D possibly corresponds to TRBD1 (6 bases). V lost 7 bases, J lost 9 bases, and 22 bases lay in between. The CDR3 totals 16 residues. From germline, CDR1 is MNHNY and CDR2 SVGAGI (reference sequence). The chain's CDR3 is CASTYRAGDTISPLHF. In DNA form, the CDR3 reads TGTGCCAGCACCTACAGGGCGGGGGACACCATTTCACCCCTCCACTTT.

V is TRBV28 and J is TRBJ1-3; D might be TRBD1 (5 bases). This CDR3 comprises 16 residues. The V end lost 4 bases, the J end lost 4 bases, and 17 bases lay between the germline ends. The germline gives CDR1 MDHEN, CDR2 SYDVKM. CDR3 sequence: CASSYFWDLKGNTIYF. The DNA for the CDR3 is TGTGCCAGCAGTTACTTCTGGGACCTCAAAGGAAACACCATATATTTT. The full variable domain, in which reference TRBV28 and TRBJ1-3 provide the parts outside the CDR3, is DVKVTQSSRYLVKRTGEKVFLECVQDMDHENMFWYRQDPGLGLRLIYFSYDVKMKEKGDIPEGYSVSREKKERFSLILESASTNQTSMYLCASSYFWDLKGNTIYFGEGSWLTVV.

The chain recombines TRBV28 with TRBJ2-2; 11 bases align to TRBD1. The CDR3 covers 18 residues. V lost 1 base to trimming and J lost 6 bases; unmatched junction nucleotides: 10. CDR1 MDHEN and CDR2 SYDVKM come from the germline V gene. The CDR3 nucleotides read TGTGCCAGCAGTTTATCAATACGGGACAGGGGGTTTTCCGGGGAGCTGTTTTTT. The encoded protein is CASSLSIRDRGFSGELFF.

J is TRBJ2-5 and V is TRBV19; D is undetermined. The CDR3 length is 13 residues. V lost 3 bases and J lost 2, with 7 bases in between. In germline, CDR1 is LNHDA, CDR2 SQIVND (reference sequence). CDR3 residues: CASSIGRQETQYF. DNA of the CDR3: TGTGCCAGTAGTATCGGACGGCAAGAGACCCAGTACTTC.

This sequence joins TRBV19 and TRBJ1-6; maybe TRBD1 (5 bases). The germline V and J ends were trimmed by 6 bases and 8 bases, with 14 bases remaining between them. Germline-derived CDR1 and CDR2 are LNHDA and SQIVND (reference sequence). The length of the CDR3 is 14 residues. The CDR3, as DNA: TGTGCCAGTAGACAGTGGGGCCGGCATTCACCCCTCCACTTT. Its translation is CASRQWGRHSPLHF.

The gene calls are TRBV29-1 and TRBJ2-5; D is undetermined. The CDR3 is 16 amino acids. CDR1 is SQVTM and CDR2 is ANQGSEA in the germline V gene. V was pared by 0 bases and J by 1 base, with 15 bases between. The CDR3 nucleotides are TGCAGCGTTGAAGATCGGCGACGCCCACGCCAAGAGACCCAGTACTTC. It translates to CSVEDRRRPRQETQYF.

The chain links TRBV7-9 to TRBJ2-2; a weak D match, TRBD1 (5 bases). V was cut by 3 bases and J by 7 bases, with 12 bases left in between. The V gene's germline CDR1 is SEHNR and CDR2 FQNEAQ (reference sequence). The CDR3 covers 14 residues. CDR3 protein: CASSLAGRIGELFF. The CDR3 nucleotides are TGTGCCAGCAGCTTGGCAGGGCGGATCGGGGAGCTGTTTTTT. Together with reference TRBV7-9 and TRBJ2-2, the CDR3 gives the full variable domain: DTGVSQNPRHKITKRGQNVTFRCDPISEHNRLYWYRQTLGQGPEFLTYFQNEAQLEKSRLLSDRFSAERPKGSFSTLEIQRTEQGDSAMYLCASSLAGRIGELFFGEGSRLTVL.

This clone was recorded once. The chain links TRBV29-1 to TRBJ2-7; 8 bases map to TRBD2. CDR3 size: 14 residues. Looked up from germline, CDR1 is SQVTM and CDR2 is ANQGSEA. The V gene end was trimmed by 2 bases and the J gene end by 7 bases; junction bases not matched to a gene: 10. The DNA of the CDR3 is TGCAGCGTTGAAACAGGAGAGGGGACTAGGGAGCAGTACTTC. This codes for CSVETGEGTREQYF.